The rows below give T cell receptor beta chains drawn from one sample of a study of shared clonotypes between healthy human individuals. The repertoire was sequenced with immunoSEQ multiplex PCR; TCRdb's copy has only in-frame clones and lacks some. The sample records about half a million clones, roughly 78% being singletons. Sequenced sample: PBMCs. Receptor source: a middle-aged woman in good health. Some clones in this sample may be carry-over from other donors' samples. Each CDR3 is given with its conserved first and last residue. D genes are given only for firm matches. Size values are once, few and many counts, or a class for expanded clones, and some rows have none.

j_gene,abundance,v_gene,d_gene,CDR3aa,CDR3nt
TRBJ2-2,-,TRBV11-2,-,CASSLEGRNTGELFF,TGTGCCAGCAGCTTAGAAGGACGAAACACCGGGGAGCTGTTTTTT
TRBJ1-1,-,TRBV5-6,TRBD1,CASSRERTGGWTEAFF,TGTGCCAGCAGCCGCGAAAGGACAGGGGGTTGGACTGAAGCTTTCTTT
TRBJ1-2,-,TRBV5-1,TRBD1,CASSLEGAYTF,TGCGCCAGCAGCTTGGAGGGGGCCTACACCTTC
TRBJ1-5,-,TRBV19,-,CASSISRGGNQPQHF,TGTGCCAGTAGTATCTCCAGGGGAGGCAATCAGCCCCAGCATTTT
TRBJ2-5,-,TRBV5-5,TRBD1,CASSLEDRGWETQYF,TGTGCCAGCAGCTTGGAGGACAGGGGATGGGAGACCCAGTACTTC
TRBJ2-5,-,TRBV30,-,CAWSEVVQETQYF,TGTGCCTGGAGTGAAGTGGTCCAAGAGACCCAGTACTTC
TRBJ2-1,-,TRBV6-4,TRBD2,CASSHGTSGINEQFF,TGTGCCAGCAGTCACGGGACTAGCGGGATAAATGAGCAGTTCTTC
TRBJ2-1,-,TRBV15,TRBD2,CATSRELAGDLNNEQFF,TGTGCCACCAGCAGAGAACTAGCGGGAGACCTTAACAATGAGCAGTTCTTC
TRBJ1-3,-,TRBV27,-,CASSLRGAGTLGNTIYF,TGTGCCAGCAGTTTGAGGGGGGCCGGGACACTCGGAAACACCATATATTTT
TRBJ1-5,-,TRBV27,-,CASSFSGPHQPQHF,TGTGCCAGCAGTTTCTCAGGGCCCCATCAGCCCCAGCATTTT
TRBJ2-4,-,TRBV28,-,CASSAGFKNIQYF,TGTGCCAGCAGCGCGGGGTTCAAAAACATTCAGTACTTC
TRBJ2-2,-,TRBV4-3,-,CASSQPPHAGLYTGELFF,TGCGCCAGCAGCCAACCCCCCCATGCGGGGCTTTACACCGGGGAGCTGTTTTTT
TRBJ2-1,-,TRBV27,TRBD2,CASSLLTSGGSYNEQFF,TGTGCCAGCAGTTTATTGACTAGCGGGGGCTCCTACAATGAGCAGTTCTTC
TRBJ2-1,few,TRBV18,TRBD1,CASSPGQEPLIQEQFF,TGTGCCAGCTCACCGGGACAGGAACCTTTAATACAGGAGCAGTTCTTC
TRBJ1-1,-,TRBV2,TRBD1,CASSDSTGGTEAFF,TGTGCCAGCAGTGATTCGACAGGGGGCACTGAAGCTTTCTTT
TRBJ2-1,-,TRBV11-2,TRBD2,CASSFASGVYNEQFF,TGTGCCAGCAGCTTCGCTAGCGGGGTCTACAATGAGCAGTTCTTC
TRBJ2-3,-,TRBV9,TRBD2,CASSVGLGEGTDTQYF,TGTGCCAGCAGCGTAGGCCTGGGGGAGGGTACAGATACGCAGTATTTT
TRBJ2-5,-,TRBV11-2,TRBD2,CASSYNIAGEETQYF,TGTGCCAGCAGCTATAATATAGCGGGAGAAGAGACCCAGTACTTC
TRBJ2-7,-,TRBV7-2,-,CASSLVGQGGPYEQYF,TGTGCCAGCAGCTTAGTCGGGCAGGGGGGCCCCTACGAGCAGTACTTC
TRBJ2-1,-,TRBV4-2,-,CASSQGDFLNEQFF,TGTGCCAGCAGCCAAGGGGACTTCCTAAATGAGCAGTTCTTC
TRBJ2-4,-,TRBV19,TRBD2,CASSPRTSGRGDIQYF,TGTGCCAGTAGTCCTAGGACTAGCGGGAGGGGGGACATTCAGTACTTC
TRBJ2-7,-,TRBV18,-,CASSPRQGFDEQYF,TGTGCCAGCTCACCACGGCAGGGCTTCGACGAGCAGTACTTC
TRBJ1-6,-,TRBV30,TRBD1,CAWRAQGVIRNSPLHF,TGTGCCTGGAGGGCTCAGGGGGTAATTCGTAATTCACCCCTCCACTTT
TRBJ1-1,-,TRBV23-1,-,CASSLRMNTEAFF,TGCGCCAGCAGTCTACGGATGAACACTGAAGCTTTCTTT
TRBJ1-2,once,TRBV29-1,TRBD1,CSVTGGAGYGYTF,TGCAGCGTCACAGGGGGCGCGGGCTATGGCTACACCTTC
TRBJ1-1,-,TRBV7-9,-,CASSLGLSANEAFF,TGTGCCAGCAGCTTAGGCTTATCGGCAAATGAAGCTTTCTTT
TRBJ2-1,-,TRBV2,-,CASSALAYEQFF,TGTGCCAGCAGTGCTCTAGCATATGAGCAGTTCTTC
TRBJ2-2,once,TRBV23-1,-,CARHHTDSGTEGTGELFF,TGCGCCAGGCACCATACCGATTCCGGGACTGAGGGGACCGGGGAGCTGTTTTTT
TRBJ2-2,-,TRBV15,-,CATSSLVGGSGELFF,TGTGCCACCAGCTCACTGGTGGGGGGATCCGGGGAGCTGTTTTTT
TRBJ2-5,-,TRBV27,TRBD2,CASSITSGLGETQYF,TGTGCCAGCAGTATCACATCCGGACTAGGGGAGACCCAGTACTTC
TRBJ2-3,-,TRBV6-5,TRBD2,CASSYMAVAGGTQYF,TGTGCCAGCAGTTACATGGCGGTAGCGGGAGGTACGCAGTATTTT
TRBJ1-1,-,TRBV7-7,-,CASSLDENTEAFF,TGTGCCAGCAGCTTGGACGAGAACACTGAAGCTTTCTTT
TRBJ2-5,-,TRBV5-8,TRBD1,CASRVDRPYQETQYF,TGTGCCAGCAGAGTGGACAGGCCCTATCAAGAGACCCAGTACTTC
TRBJ2-3,few,TRBV6-1,-,CASSGRLGASTDTQYF,TGTGCCAGCAGTGGTCGATTGGGGGCTAGCACAGATACGCAGTATTTT
TRBJ2-3,-,TRBV5-6,-,CASSTGRADTQYF,TGTGCCAGCAGCACCGGAAGGGCAGATACGCAGTATTTT
TRBJ2-5,few,TRBV11-1,TRBD2,CASSPTREGTQYF,TGTGCCAGCAGCCCGACCAGGGAGGGGACCCAGTACTTC
TRBJ2-7,-,TRBV20-1,-,CSGLSSYEQYF,TGCAGCGGACTTAGCTCCTACGAGCAGTACTTC
TRBJ2-4,-,TRBV19,TRBD1,CASSDPGQVNIQYF,TGTGCCAGTAGTGATCCGGGACAGGTCAACATTCAGTACTTC
TRBJ2-5,-,TRBV6-5,TRBD1,CASSSQGAQETQYF,TGTGCCAGCAGTTCACAGGGGGCCCAAGAGACCCAGTACTTC
TRBJ2-5,-,TRBV11-2,-,CASSLQRGVQETQYF,TGTGCCAGCAGTCTACAGAGGGGCGTCCAAGAGACCCAGTACTTC
TRBJ1-2,-,TRBV18,TRBD1,CASSPGLDRGYGYTF,TGTGCCAGCTCACCCGGTTTGGACAGGGGCTATGGCTACACCTTC
TRBJ1-4,-,TRBV7-8,-,CASSGLVATNEKLFF,TGTGCCAGCAGCGGCCTGGTCGCAACTAATGAAAAACTGTTTTTT
TRBJ1-1,-,TRBV29-1,-,CSVEVGAMNTEAFF,TGCAGCGTTGAAGTGGGAGCCATGAACACTGAAGCTTTCTTT
TRBJ2-3,-,TRBV7-3,-,CASSLKGSDTQYF,TGTGCCAGCAGCTTAAAGGGGTCAGATACGCAGTATTTT
TRBJ2-1,once,TRBV2,-,CASSEEASSYNEQFF,TGTGCCAGCAGTGAAGAGGCCAGCTCCTACAATGAGCAGTTCTTC
TRBJ1-6,-,TRBV9,-,CASSVKETVDNSPLHF,TGTGCCAGCAGCGTTAAAGAAACGGTCGACAATTCACCCCTCCACTTT
TRBJ1-2,-,TRBV28,-,CASSFRGNYGYTF,TGTGCCAGCAGTTTTCGGGGGAACTATGGCTACACCTTC
TRBJ2-1,-,TRBV7-9,-,CASSGTGRPWGEQFF,TGTGCCAGCAGCGGGACCGGACGGCCCTGGGGTGAGCAGTTCTTC
TRBJ2-1,once,TRBV6-5,TRBD2,CASSYSGLAGYNEQFF,TGTGCCAGCAGTTACTCTGGACTAGCGGGTTACAATGAGCAGTTCTTC
TRBJ1-5,-,TRBV7-9,-,CASSPGLAAPDQPQHF,TGTGCCAGCAGCCCTGGTCTCGCAGCGCCGGATCAGCCCCAGCATTTT
TRBJ1-1,once,TRBV7-9,TRBD1,CASTRGQGVAFF,TGTGCCAGCACGCGGGGACAGGGTGTTGCTTTCTTT
TRBJ2-3,-,TRBV19,-,CASTTGRVTDTQYF,TGTGCCAGTACCACGGGACGGGTCACAGATACGCAGTATTTT